Presented here are 26 T cell receptor beta chains from one specimen sequenced in a study of OX40 agonist ivuxolimab in advanced cancers. Here immunoSEQ multiplex PCR was the method, and the copy in TCRdb shows in-frame clones only, minus some. The sample yields 65,000 to 75,000 clones, 90% to 95% seen once. Sequenced material: CD4+ or CD8+ T cells sorted from blood, taken in a trial of the OX40 agonist ivuxolimab. The receptors stem from an adult with an advanced solid tumor such as melanoma, head and neck, liver or kidney cancer.

The V and J genes are TRBV10-3 and TRBJ2-5, with D possibly being TRBD1 (5 bases). CDR1 is ENHRY and CDR2 is SYGVKD in the germline V gene. The CDR3 is 14 amino acids. V lost 2 bases, J lost 0 bases, and 7 bases lay in between. The CDR3 reads CAISERGNQETQYF. CDR3 sequence (DNA): TGTGCCATCAGTGAGAGGGGCAACCAAGAGACCCAGTACTTC.

Remarks on this clone: The identical CDR3 is also encoded by other nucleotide sequences in the sample. The chain has TRBV30 and TRBJ1-1, with unresolved D. Germline CDR1 and CDR2: GTSNPN and SVGIG (reference sequence). V gave up 3 bases and J gave up 0 bases, with 8 bases separating them. The CDR3 loop spans 13 amino acids. The CDR3: CAWSGSLNTEAFF. Here the CDR3 DNA reads TGTGCCTGGAGCGGCAGCTTGAACACTGAAGCTTTCTTT.

The V and J genes are TRBV30 and TRBJ1-4, with TRBD1 identical over 7 bases. The V segment lost 1 base and the J segment 5 bases; nucleotides outside the gene matches: 4. The CDR3 has 14 amino acids. The germline V gene encodes CDR1 GTSNPN and CDR2 SVGIG (reference sequence). The CDR3 loop is CAWSAGGGNEKLFF. DNA for the CDR3: TGTGCCTGGAGTGCAGGAGGGGGCAATGAAAAACTGTTTTTT.

This clone was recorded only once. J is TRBJ2-5 and V is TRBV5-1; 7 bases are a match to TRBD1. The germline V gene encodes CDR1 SGHRS and CDR2 YFSETQ. The CDR3 covers 15 residues. V trimming: 0 bases; J trimming: 5 bases; junction bases outside the gene matches: 7. In nucleotides, the CDR3 is TGCGCCAGCAGCTTGGTGACAGGGTCCTGGGAGACCCAGTACTTC. Its translation: CASSLVTGSWETQYF.

As DNA, the CDR3 is TGCGCCAGCAGCTTGGAGGGACAAGTGAACACTGAAGCTTTCTTT. Translating gives CASSLEGQVNTEAFF. The chain combines TRBV5-1 with TRBJ1-1, with a tentative D call TRBD1 (6 bases). Trimming cost V 0 bases and J 0 bases, with 9 bases left between them. The CDR3 runs 15 residues. Germline values: CDR1 SGHRS, CDR2 YFSETQ.

The chain has TRBV6-6 and TRBJ2-2, with D unresolved. Germline CDR1 and CDR2: MNHNY and SVGAGI (reference sequence). V dropped 1 base and J dropped 0 bases, with 3 bases sitting between them. The CDR3 runs 14 residues. The CDR3 sequence: CASSYYANTGELFF. CDR3 coding DNA: TGTGCCAGCAGTTACTACGCGAACACCGGGGAGCTGTTTTTT.

CDR3: CASSTPGRPNTGELFF. CDR3 coding DNA: TGTGCCAGCAGTACCCCGGGACGGCCGAACACCGGGGAGCTGTTTTTT. This chain connects TRBV27 to TRBJ2-2, with D perhaps TRBD1 or TRBD2 (5 bases each). The V and J ends lost 5 bases and 0 bases respectively, with 13 bases between them. Germline CDR1 is MNHEY and CDR2 is SMNVEV (reference sequence). This CDR3 region has 16 residues.

This chain links TRBV19 with TRBJ2-3; 10 bases fit TRBD2. From germline, CDR1 is LNHDA and CDR2 SQIVND (reference sequence). The ends lost 5 bases at V and 0 bases at J; junction bases unmatched: 5. This CDR3 comprises 16 residues. The CDR3 is CASSPQTSGSTDTQYF. DNA for the CDR3: TGTGCCAGTAGTCCCCAGACTAGCGGGAGCACAGATACGCAGTATTTT.

The V and J genes are TRBV27 and TRBJ2-3, with D uncertain. This CDR3 contains 14 residues. The V and J ends lost 3 bases and 4 bases respectively, with 11 bases between them. CDR1 and CDR2 (germline): MNHEY, SMNVEV (reference sequence). The CDR3 nucleotides are TGTGCCAGCAGTTTCCGCGGAGTTCCAGATACGCAGTATTTT. Protein: CASSFRGVPDTQYF.

The CDR3: CAISESMTSDTQYF. CDR3 nucleotide sequence: TGTGCCATCAGTGAGTCAATGACTTCAGATACGCAGTATTTT. The J gene is TRBJ2-3, the V gene TRBV10-3; D unresolved. Trimming took 0 bases from V and 4 from J, leaving 8 bases between them. The CDR3 length is 14 residues. The V gene's germline CDR1 is ENHRY and CDR2 SYGVKD.

This chain uses TRBV30 with TRBJ2-3, with D tentatively TRBD2 (6 bases). The germline gives CDR1 GTSNPN, CDR2 SVGIG (reference sequence). The CDR3 runs 13 residues. Deletions cut 4 bases from V and 2 bases from J, with 10 bases between. The CDR3 DNA is TGTGCCTGGACGGGAGTTAACACAGATACGCAGTATTTT. Protein: CAWTGVNTDTQYF.

The chain is built from TRBV19 and TRBJ1-1; no definite D call. CDR3 size: 12 residues. The germline gives CDR1 LNHDA, CDR2 SQIVND (reference sequence). Trimming removed 6 bases from V and 5 bases from J, with 10 bases in between. The CDR3 loop reads CASRRDRTEAFF. Written as DNA, the CDR3 is TGTGCCAGTAGGAGAGATCGGACTGAAGCTTTCTTT.

J is TRBJ2-1 and V is TRBV11-3; 8 bases align to TRBD2. The CDR3 runs to 15 residues. The germline V gene encodes CDR1 SGHNT and CDR2 YENEEA. The V segment lost 6 bases and the J segment 5 bases; nucleotides outside the gene matches: 9. This CDR3 reads CASSQTSGAHNEQFF. CDR3 sequence (DNA): TGTGCCAGCAGTCAAACTAGCGGAGCCCACAATGAGCAGTTCTTC.

This clone has a single count. An end of the junction does not agree with germline; a read error may underlie this. The V and J genes are TRBV28 and TRBJ1-3; 8 nucleotides align to TRBD1. Germline lookup yields CDR1 MDHEN and CDR2 SYDVKM. The CDR3 extends over 15 amino acids. Here the CDR3 DNA reads TGTGCCAGCCGTTCGACAGGGGTGGAGGGAAACACCGTATATTTT. This encodes CASRSTGVEGNTVYF.

In the case of this clone: This specimen includes other DNA sequences encoding the same CDR3. CDR3 DNA: TGTGCCAGCTCACCAGGTCTAGCGGGAGCCTACGAGCAGTACTTC. The encoded protein is CASSPGLAGAYEQYF. This chain links TRBV18 with TRBJ2-7; 10 bases match TRBD2. Germline lookup yields CDR1 KGHSH and CDR2 LQKENI. The CDR3 contains 15 residues. Trimming took 2 bases from V and 2 from J; bases not matched to a gene: 3.

The rearrangement uses TRBV25-1 and TRBJ1-2; D might be TRBD1 (5 bases). This CDR3 region has 12 residues. CDR1 MGHDK and CDR2 SYGVNS come from the germline V gene. Trimming took 3 bases from V and 4 from J, leaving 6 bases between them. The CDR3 DNA follows: TGTGCCAGCAGTGATCAGGGCTATGGCTACACCTTC. Its translation: CASSDQGYGYTF.

The V gene is TRBV2, the J gene TRBJ2-7; D is undetermined. CDR3 length equals 16 residues. V was clipped by 5 bases and J by 1 base, with 18 bases between them. The V gene's germline CDR1 is SNHLY and CDR2 FYNNEI. CDR3 loop: CASSPSPTTPSYEQYF. CDR3 nucleotides: TGTGCCAGCAGTCCCTCCCCGACAACCCCTTCCTACGAGCAGTACTTC.

The rearrangement uses TRBV19 and TRBJ2-1; 9 nucleotides agree with TRBD2. From germline, CDR1 is LNHDA and CDR2 SQIVND (reference sequence). After removal of 9 bases from V and 3 bases from J, the junction contained 3 bases not matched to a gene. There are 13 residues in the CDR3. The CDR3 sequence is CASSLAGYNEQFF. CDR3 nucleotides: TGTGCCAGCTCACTAGCGGGCTACAATGAGCAGTTCTTC.

The CDR3, as DNA: TGTGCCAGCAGCTTTTCCTACGGGGGACTAGGGGGATTCCATGAGCAGTTCTTC. Translation: CASSFSYGGLGGFHEQFF. V usage is TRBV7-9 and J usage is TRBJ2-1, with 8 bases that match TRBD2. The length of the CDR3 is 18 residues. Trimming took 3 bases from V and 8 from J; bases not matched to a gene: 18. Germline-derived CDR1 and CDR2 are SEHNR and FQNEAQ (reference sequence).

This chain joins TRBV27 and TRBJ2-3; D is perhaps TRBD1 (5 bases). The CDR3 consists of 14 residues. Germline V lookup: CDR1 MNHEY, CDR2 SMNVEV (reference sequence). Trimming removed 6 bases at V and 0 bases at J, with 10 bases between. The CDR3 loop reads CASSLGASTDTQYF. The CDR3 nucleotides read TGTGCCAGCAGCTTAGGGGCTAGCACAGATACGCAGTATTTT.

CDR3 in amino acids: CASSLAPTGPVGNQPQHF. As DNA, the CDR3 is TGTGCCAGCAGCTTAGCCCCAACGGGGCCTGTGGGCAATCAGCCCCAGCATTTT. The rearrangement joins TRBV7-9 to TRBJ1-5; the D gene is possibly TRBD1 (5 bases). The germline V gene has CDR1 SEHNR and CDR2 FQNEAQ (reference sequence). V was pared by 0 bases and J by 2 bases, with 17 bases between. This CDR3 spans 18 amino acids.

The V and J genes are TRBV6-4 and TRBJ2-1, with a tentative D call TRBD2 (6 bases). This CDR3 has 16 residues. The germline gives CDR1 MRHNA, CDR2 SNTAGT. With 0 bases removed from V and 2 bases from J, the gap between germline ends came to 11 bases. CDR3 loop: CASSDSPSEPYNEQFF. CDR3 DNA: TGTGCCAGCAGTGACTCACCTAGCGAGCCCTACAATGAGCAGTTCTTC.

The J gene is TRBJ2-7, the V gene TRBV29-1, with 7 bases fitting TRBD2. This CDR3 has 13 amino acids. Germline trimming cut 4 bases from V and 2 bases from J; bases unmatched to any gene: 5. Germline V gene sequence: CDR1 SQVTM, CDR2 ANQGSEA. CDR3 sequence reads: CSVAAGVPYEQYF. In DNA form, the CDR3 reads TGCAGCGTTGCGGCGGGAGTACCCTACGAGCAGTACTTC.

The genes are TRBV5-4 and TRBJ2-7, with 8 bases matching TRBD1. CDR3 length: 15 residues. After removal of 4 bases from V and 0 bases from J, the junction contained 6 bases not matched to a gene. Germline V CDR1 and CDR2: SGHNT, YYREEE (reference sequence). The CDR3, as DNA: TGTGCCAGCAGCCAACCGGGACAGGTCTCCTACGAGCAGTACTTC. Amino acids: CASSQPGQVSYEQYF. The full variable domain, its missing parts supplied by reference TRBV5-4 and TRBJ2-7, is ETGVTQSPTHLIKTRGQQVTLRCSSQSGHNTVSWYQQALGQGPQFIFQYYREEENGRGNFPPRFSGLQFPNYSSELNVNALELDDSALYLCASSQPGQVSYEQYFGPGTRLTVT.

The CDR3 reads CASSLGGSGGNEQFF. CDR3 DNA sequence: TGTGCCAGCAGCTTAGGAGGTAGCGGGGGCAATGAGCAGTTCTTC. The rearrangement uses TRBV11-3 and TRBJ2-1; 9 bases are a match to TRBD2. The junction had 4 bases not matched to a gene; V was cut back by 1 base and J by 6 bases. This CDR3 is 15 amino acids long. The germline gives CDR1 SGHNT, CDR2 YENEEA. The full variable domain, rest sourced from reference TRBV11-3 and TRBJ2-1, is EAGVVQSPRYKIIEKKQPVAFWCNPISGHNTLYWYLQNLGQGPELLIRYENEEAVDDSQLPKDRFSAERLKGVDSTLKIQPAELGDSAVYLCASSLGGSGGNEQFFGPGTRLTVL.

The chain combines TRBV19 with TRBJ1-2; no clear D. This CDR3 has 15 residues. Germline V lookup: CDR1 LNHDA, CDR2 SQIVND (reference sequence). V lost 1 base and J lost 8, with 17 bases in between. The CDR3 loop is CASSIASAGAGGYTF. The CDR3 DNA is TGTGCCAGTAGTATAGCTTCCGCGGGAGCGGGGGGCTACACCTTC.